These 9 T cell receptor beta chains share one sample of origin, sequenced in a study of cytomegalovirus exposure and HLA in healthy donors. PCR involved 60 Vbeta and 13 Jbeta primers. Profiling relied on immunoSEQ multiplex PCR, and the TCRdb table lists in-frame clones only, not all of them. The sample has some 130,000 clones, over 65% seen once. The sample taken for sequencing was PBMCs. The receptors derive from a man in his fifties or sixties in good health and CMV-seronegative.

The gene calls are TRBV14 and TRBJ2-3, with 7 nucleotides matching TRBD2. Germline CDR1 is SGHDN and CDR2 is FVKESK. CDR3 size: 17 residues. The junction had 11 bases not matched to a gene; V was cut back by 4 bases and J by 1 base. The chain's CDR3 is CASSPRTGSGGTDTQYF. CDR3 nucleotides: TGTGCCAGCAGCCCCCGGACCGGGAGCGGGGGCACAGATACGCAGTATTTT.

CDR3 DNA: TGTGCCAGCAGAAGGACAGGGGGCGGTGAGCAGTTCTTC. Its translation: CASRRTGGGEQFF. This chain connects TRBV27 to TRBJ2-1, with TRBD1 matching 11 bases. The CDR3 extends over 13 amino acids. Germline loops: CDR1 MNHEY, CDR2 SMNVEV (reference sequence). The trim removed 6 bases at V and 9 bases at J, leaving 4 bases unmatched.

The chain has TRBV27 and TRBJ2-7; TRBD2 matches at 8 bases. V was pared by 4 bases and J by 7 bases, with 9 bases of the junction left unmatched. The CDR3 loop spans 14 amino acids. Germline values: CDR1 MNHEY, CDR2 SMNVEV (reference sequence). The chain's CDR3 is CASSSGLAWGEQYF. CDR3 DNA: TGTGCCAGCAGTTCCGGACTAGCTTGGGGGGAGCAGTACTTC.

The V call is TRBV7-8, the J call TRBJ2-2; TRBD2 is a possible D gene (6 bases). Trimming cost V 0 bases and J 0 bases, with 8 bases left between them. The CDR3 length is 16 residues. CDR1 SGHVS and CDR2 FQNEAQ come from the germline V gene. The CDR3 DNA follows: TGTGCCAGCAGCTTAGCGGGCGGGACGAACACCGGGGAGCTGTTTTTT. It is translated as CASSLAGGTNTGELFF.

The chain employs TRBV10-3 and TRBJ2-2, with 10 bases identical to TRBD1. V shed 6 bases and J 6 bases; nucleotides not matched to a gene: 7. The germline V gene encodes CDR1 ENHRY and CDR2 SYGVKD. This CDR3 contains 15 residues. This chain's CDR3 is CAIRAGTGVPGELFF. CDR3 DNA sequence: TGTGCCATCAGGGCCGGGACAGGGGTTCCCGGGGAGCTGTTTTTT.

This clone has just a few counts. This chain uses TRBV4-3 with TRBJ2-2; TRBD2 agrees at 7 bases. CDR3 size: 17 residues. In germline, CDR1 is LGHNA, CDR2 YSLEER. V dropped 0 bases and J dropped 0; count of bases not matched to a gene: 4. This chain's CDR3 is CASSQDGGGANTGELFF. The CDR3, as DNA: TGCGCCAGCAGCCAAGATGGGGGAGGGGCGAACACCGGGGAGCTGTTTTTT.

The CDR3 loop reads CASSADTLGEQYF. CDR3 DNA: TGCGCCAGCAGCGCGGACACGTTGGGGGAGCAGTACTTC. The chain links TRBV5-1 to TRBJ2-7; tentative D call: TRBD1 (5 bases). Trimming left V 4 bases short and J 7 bases short, with 15 bases between. Germline CDR1 is SGHRS and CDR2 is YFSETQ. CDR3 length: 13 amino acids.

This chain joins TRBV28 and TRBJ1-2; D is possibly TRBD1 (5 bases). This CDR3 contains 15 residues. Trimming left V 5 bases short and J 6 bases short, with 19 bases between. The germline V gene has CDR1 MDHEN and CDR2 SYDVKM. In nucleotides, the CDR3 is TGTGCCAGCAGTCCCTGGGGAGGGGTTAAAAATGGCTACACCTTC. Translating gives CASSPWGGVKNGYTF.

The V call is TRBV5-1, the J call TRBJ2-7, with 7 bases lining up with TRBD1. V lost 4 bases and J lost 3; bases outside the gene matches: 7. The CDR3 spans 14 residues. Germline CDR1 is SGHRS and CDR2 is YFSETQ. The CDR3 region has the DNA TGCGCCAGCAGCGCAGGACAGGATTTCTACGAGCAGTACTTC. It specifies CASSAGQDFYEQYF.